These 15 T cell receptor beta chains share one sample of origin, sequenced in a study of blood T cell repertoires in COVID-19. Sequenced by immunoSEQ multiplex PCR; TCRdb stores in-frame clones only, minus some. The data contain 130,000 to 150,000 clones, 79% of them singletons. The sample consisted of peripheral blood. The origin of the receptors is a woman between 70 and 85 years old with COVID-19, enrolled during active disease.

V is TRBV7-8 and J is TRBJ2-7; D is unresolved. The CDR3 consists of 13 residues. Germline values: CDR1 SGHVS, CDR2 FQNEAQ. The V gene lost 0 bases and the J gene lost 3 bases, with 6 bases spanning the gap. CDR3 coding DNA: TGTGCCAGCAGCTTAGCGGGCAGCTACGAGCAGTACTTC. Protein: CASSLAGSYEQYF.

In its sample, this clone was seen many times. The chain carries TRBV30 and TRBJ1-5; tentatively, D is TRBD1 (5 bases). The CDR3 totals 13 residues. CDR1 and CDR2 (germline): GTSNPN, SVGIG (reference sequence). The V gene lost 1 base and the J gene lost 7 bases, with 11 bases spanning the gap. CDR3 protein: CAWSGGGRQPQHF. As DNA, the CDR3 is TGTGCCTGGAGTGGCGGGGGGAGGCAGCCCCAGCATTTT.

V gene TRBV5-6 combines with J gene TRBJ2-1; 10 nucleotides match TRBD2. The trim removed 6 bases at V and 1 base at J, leaving 10 bases unmatched. Germline V gives CDR1 SGHDT, CDR2 YYEEEE. This CDR3 is 17 amino acids long. CDR3 loop: CASTLEAGGPSYNEQFF. In DNA, the CDR3 is TGTGCCAGCACCTTAGAAGCGGGGGGGCCATCCTACAATGAGCAGTTCTTC. Full variable domain (remainder filled in from reference TRBV5-6 and TRBJ2-1): DAGVTQSPTHLIKTRGQQVTLRCSPKSGHDTVSWYQQALGQGPQFIFQYYEEEERQRGNFPDRFSGHQFPNYSSELNVNALLLGDSALYLCASTLEAGGPSYNEQFFGPGTRLTVL.

V is TRBV10-3 and J is TRBJ1-1; tentatively, D is TRBD1 (5 bases). The germline CDR1 and CDR2 sequences are ENHRY and SYGVKD. CDR3 length: 13 amino acids. The CDR3 is CAAGGYRDTEAFF. The CDR3 DNA sequence: TGTGCGGCGGGGGGGTATAGAGACACTGAAGCTTTCTTT.

The rearrangement uses TRBV24-1 and TRBJ2-2; D possibly corresponds to TRBD1 (6 bases). The V and J ends lost 5 bases and 6 bases respectively, with 6 bases between them. In germline, CDR1 is KGHDR, CDR2 SFDVKD. The CDR3 runs to 12 residues. The CDR3 sequence: CATSGGPGELFF. CDR3 DNA: TGTGCCACCAGTGGGGGGCCCGGGGAGCTGTTTTTT.

This clone has a single count. The chain uses TRBV9 and TRBJ2-1, with D tentatively TRBD1 (5 bases). CDR1 and CDR2 from the germline V gene are SGDLS and YYNGEE. The CDR3 sequence is 15 residues long. The V and J ends lost 2 bases and 4 bases respectively, with 13 bases between them. The CDR3 reads CASSVLGALYNEQFF. The CDR3 bases are TGTGCCAGCAGCGTTCTAGGGGCCCTATACAATGAGCAGTTCTTC.

The rearrangement uses TRBV19 and TRBJ1-5; unclear D gene. Germline CDR1 reads LNHDA; CDR2 reads SQIVND (reference sequence). CDR3 length: 17 residues. Trimming took off 7 bases at V and 0 bases at J, with 19 bases between the two ends. The CDR3 loop reads CASTPRWQTDSNQPQHF. In nucleotides, the CDR3 is TGTGCCAGTACCCCCAGGTGGCAGACCGATAGCAATCAGCCCCAGCATTTT. Filled out from reference TRBV19 and TRBJ1-5, the complete variable domain reads DGGITQSPKYLFRKEGQNVTLSCEQNLNHDAMYWYRQDPGQGLRLIYYSQIVNDFQKGDIAEGYSVSREKKESFPLTVTSAQKNPTAFYLCASTPRWQTDSNQPQHFGDGTRLSIL.

The chain employs TRBV7-2 and TRBJ2-7; 7 nucleotides align to TRBD1. The V and J ends lost 4 bases and 2 bases, in that order; junction bases with no gene match: 8. The CDR3 loop spans 15 amino acids. Germline V gene sequence: CDR1 SGHTA, CDR2 FQGNSA. CDR3 residues: CASSSYSGQPYEQYF. For the CDR3, the DNA is TGTGCCAGCAGCTCCTATTCGGGACAGCCCTACGAGCAGTACTTC. The whole variable domain, remainder taken from reference TRBV7-2 and TRBJ2-7, is GAGVSQSPSNKVTEKGKDVELRCDPISGHTALYWYRQSLGQGLEFLIYFQGNSAPDKSGLPSDRFSAERTGGSVSTLTIQRTQQEDSAVYLCASSSYSGQPYEQYFGPGTRLTVT.

This clone was picked up one time. In the same sample, other DNA sequences code for this CDR3. V usage is TRBV5-1 and J usage is TRBJ2-7, with no clear D. The CDR3 is 13 amino acids. Germline V gives CDR1 SGHRS, CDR2 YFSETQ. V lost 1 base, J lost 1 base, and 6 bases lay in between. The CDR3 DNA follows: TGCGCCAGCAGCTTGACAGCATCCTACGAGCAGTACTTC. Residues: CASSLTASYEQYF.

The J gene is TRBJ2-3, the V gene TRBV19, with D maybe TRBD1 (6 bases). V dropped 0 bases and J dropped 0 bases, with 16 bases sitting between them. Germline-derived CDR1 and CDR2 are LNHDA and SQIVND (reference sequence). The length of the CDR3 is 18 residues. The CDR3 protein is CASSIDFRRQGSTDTQYF. CDR3 in DNA: TGTGCCAGTAGTATAGACTTCCGGCGGCAGGGGAGCACAGATACGCAGTATTTT.

This chain uses TRBV13 with TRBJ1-2; D gene ambiguous. The CDR3 sequence is 13 residues long. Germline CDR1 and CDR2: PRHDT and FYEKMQ (reference sequence). V lost 2 bases and J lost 3, with 7 bases in between. CDR3 sequence reads: CASSLRDYYGYTF. As DNA, the CDR3 is TGTGCCAGCAGCTTAAGAGATTACTATGGCTACACCTTC.

The chain has TRBV4-3 and TRBJ2-3; D unresolved. V lost 1 base to trimming and J lost 5 bases, with 7 bases between them. Germline CDR1 and CDR2: LGHNA and YSLEER. The CDR3 runs to 13 residues. CDR3 residues: CASSQARGDTQYF. The CDR3 bases are TGCGCCAGCAGCCAAGCACGCGGAGATACGCAGTATTTT.

The J gene is TRBJ1-2, the V gene TRBV7-2; D perhaps matches TRBD1 (6 bases). With 1 base removed from V and 5 bases from J, the gap between germline ends came to 14 bases. The CDR3 loop spans 15 amino acids. CDR1 is SGHTA, CDR2 FQGNSA, per germline. CDR3 bases: TGTGCCAGCAGCTTAGAGGACAGACCTGGGTATGGCTACACCTTC. Translated, it gives CASSLEDRPGYGYTF.

The genes are TRBV27 and TRBJ1-6, with D unresolved. CDR3 length equals 13 residues. V lost 6 bases and J 8 bases, leaving 11 bases between the germline ends. The V gene's germline CDR1 is MNHEY and CDR2 SMNVEV (reference sequence). The CDR3 is CASSPFGDSPLHF. The CDR3 coding sequence is TGTGCCAGCAGCCCATTCGGGGATTCACCCCTCCACTTT.

This rearrangement joins TRBV7-6 to TRBJ2-3; D is uncertain. This CDR3 has 12 amino acids. CDR1 is SGHVS and CDR2 is FNYEAQ in the germline V gene. Trimming left V 0 bases short and J 6 bases short, with 4 bases between. The chain's CDR3 is CASSLAQDTQYF. As DNA, the CDR3 is TGTGCCAGCAGCTTAGCGCAGGATACGCAGTATTTT.